The following is a T cell receptor (beta chain) sequence with its context. The data were obtained in a study of T-cell memory formation after mild COVID-19. TCRdb reanalysed the 5' RACE reads using MiXCR and keeps one entry per CDR3 protein. The table includes hundreds of thousands of distinct CDR3 sequences, approximately 15% detected once. V was pared by 3 bases and J by 0 bases, with 9 bases between. The length of the CDR3 is 15 residues. V gene TRBV12-3 or TRBV12-4 combines with J gene TRBJ1-5; D gene ambiguous. This receptor was obtained from a man in his late teens or twenties who had mild COVID-19 (a few samples of this study predate the infection). Cell type and time point are not known. Sequencing was done on a sample of PBMCs or a T cell subset sorted from them (not recorded which). The CDR3 region is CASSFGSNSNQPQHF. The DNA of the CDR3 is TGTGCCAGCAGTTTCGGATCTAATAGCAATCAGCCCCAGCATTTT.